The present T cell receptor beta chain was sequenced within a study of blood T cell repertoires in COVID-19. Study details: COVID-19 samples collected from the United States, Italy and Spain covered acute and convalescent phases. PBMCs, B-cell-depleted T cells, or T cells were the source of the cDNA or gDNA that made up the material.

Trimming cost V 3 bases and J 0 bases, with 17 bases left between them. The CDR3 extends over 17 amino acids. The germline V gene has CDR1 KGHSH and CDR2 LQKENI. How the authors handled the data: From reference gene primer amplification, estimates of nucleated cell counts were derived. The protocol was immunoSEQ multiplex PCR, while the TCRdb copy is restricted to in-frame clones and leaves out a portion. For V, J and clone size, that table is used; D and trimming come from the DNA. The table lists over 45,000 clones, 85% of them singletons. Sequencing input: peripheral blood. This receptor was obtained from a human donor in a cohort sampled during active COVID-19. The chain recombines TRBV18 with TRBJ2-5; tentatively, D is TRBD1 (6 bases). CDR3 residues: CASSPLPPQGNQETQYF. For the CDR3, the DNA is TGTGCCAGCTCACCTTTACCCCCCCAGGGGAACCAAGAGACCCAGTACTTC.